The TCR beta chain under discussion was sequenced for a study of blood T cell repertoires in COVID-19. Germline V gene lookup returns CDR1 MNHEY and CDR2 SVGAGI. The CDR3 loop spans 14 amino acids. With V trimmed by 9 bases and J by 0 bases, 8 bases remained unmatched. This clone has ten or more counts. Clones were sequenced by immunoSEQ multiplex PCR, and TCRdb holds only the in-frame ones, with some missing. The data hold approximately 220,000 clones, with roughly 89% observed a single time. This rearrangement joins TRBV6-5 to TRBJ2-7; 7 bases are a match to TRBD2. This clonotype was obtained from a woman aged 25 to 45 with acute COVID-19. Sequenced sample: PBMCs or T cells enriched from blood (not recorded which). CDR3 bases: TGTGCCAGTGCACTCGGGGGGACCTCCTACGAGCAGTACTTC. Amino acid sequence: CASALGGTSYEQYF.